This T cell receptor (beta chain) comes out of a study of blood T cell repertoires in COVID-19. Study overall: Specimens from acute and convalescent COVID-19 originated in the United States, Italy and Spain. Sources were T cells, B-cell-depleted T cells, or PBMCs; the material itself was cDNA or gDNA.

Membership in each cohort depended on participant-reported clinical history. A COVID-19 case had been met by exposed participants during the 2 weeks before study entry. Data came from immunoSEQ multiplex PCR; TCRdb stores just in-frame clones and leaves some out. The sample records 350,000 to 450,000 clones, about 89% being singletons. Germline assignment: CDR1 PRHDT and CDR2 FYEKMQ (reference sequence). Trimming removed 3 bases at V and 0 bases at J, with 12 bases between. CDR3 length equals 16 residues. The chain couples TRBV13 to TRBJ1-3; tentative D call: TRBD1 (6 bases). Source material: PBMCs or T cells enriched from blood (not recorded which). The sequence came from a woman between 40 and 55 years old who had been exposed to COVID-19. This chain's CDR3 is CASSFVQGSSGNTIYF. CDR3 bases: TGTGCCAGCAGCTTTGTACAGGGTTCCTCTGGAAACACCATATATTTT.